Following are 3 T cell receptor beta chains from one sample sequenced in a study of blood T cell repertoires in COVID-19. The table came from immunoSEQ multiplex PCR; TCRdb's copy has only in-frame clones and leaves some out. The table has fewer than 250,000 clones, more than 75% seen once. The sequencing input was PBMCs or T cells enriched from blood (not recorded which). The receptors were sampled from a woman aged 45-59 years with acute COVID-19.

V gene TRBV5-8 combines with J gene TRBJ1-1; D unclear. Germline V CDR1 and CDR2: SGHTS, YDEGEE. The CDR3 is 13 residues long. Trimming left V 4 bases short and J 0 bases short, with 7 bases between. This CDR3 is CASSGQMNTEAFF. DNA of the CDR3: TGTGCCAGCAGCGGCCAAATGAACACTGAAGCTTTCTTT.

The chain couples TRBV18 to TRBJ1-1; weak D call: TRBD1 (6 bases). The V end was cut by 2 bases, the J end by 0 bases, with 19 bases between. CDR1 is KGHSH, CDR2 LQKENI, per germline. CDR3 length: 18 amino acids. Written as DNA, the CDR3 is TGTGCCAGCTCACCATTCGGCCAGGGGCAAAATTTGAACACTGAAGCTTTCTTT. It codes for CASSPFGQGQNLNTEAFF.

The gene calls are TRBV27 and TRBJ1-4; 10 bases align to TRBD1. After removal of 6 bases from V and 6 bases from J, the junction contained 7 bases not matched to a gene. Germline loops: CDR1 MNHEY, CDR2 SMNVEV (reference sequence). The CDR3 sequence is 15 residues long. CDR3 residues: CASRPLGTGDEKLFF. CDR3 nucleotide sequence: TGTGCCAGCAGACCCTTAGGGACAGGGGATGAAAAACTGTTTTTT.